The present T cell receptor beta chain was sequenced within a study of T-cell memory formation after mild COVID-19. TCRdb re-derived calls from the 5' RACE reads in MiXCR, one entry per CDR3 protein. The data show about 290,000 distinct CDR3 sequences, with around a sixth seen just once and 22% held by the top ten. V gave up 3 bases and J gave up 0 bases, with 18 bases separating them. CDR1 and CDR2 (germline): SGHTA, FQGNSA. This CDR3 has 17 residues. As concerns this clonotype: Its antigen remains unidentified.

Study findings and constraints: CD4+ bias marked clones expanding day 15 to 37, unlike balanced contracting clones. Memory sampled before infection contained some responding clones, suggesting cross-reactive memory joined.

This TCR came from a man between 18 and 29 years old who had mild COVID-19 (a few samples of this study predate the infection). Cell type and time point are not known. V and J are TRBV7-2 and TRBJ2-7, with D maybe TRBD2 (6 bases). Sequences were obtained from PBMCs or a T cell subset sorted from them (not recorded which). The CDR3 here is CASSFGALGGDSYEQYF. CDR3 in DNA: TGTGCCAGCAGCTTCGGGGCCCTGGGCGGGGACTCCTACGAGCAGTACTTC.